The 17 T cell receptor beta chains presented below share a single source sample, sequenced in a study of cytomegalovirus exposure and HLA in healthy donors. Amplification used 60 Vbeta primers and 13 Jbeta primers. The assay was immunoSEQ multiplex PCR, and TCRdb's table has in-frame clones only and misses some. Of 200,000 or so clones in the sample, approximately 79% are singletons; the top ten hold 0.22%. Sequenced material: PBMCs. Receptor source: a girl aged 2 to 10 in good health and CMV-seronegative.

J is TRBJ2-2 and V is TRBV7-9; 9 bases agree with TRBD2. The CDR3 consists of 16 residues. CDR1 and CDR2 (germline): SEHNR, FQNEAQ (reference sequence). With 5 bases clipped from V and 3 bases from J, the junction kept 7 bases outside the gene matches. The CDR3 is CASSPRLAVDTGELFF. The CDR3 nucleotides read TGTGCCAGCAGCCCAAGACTAGCGGTTGACACCGGGGAGCTGTTTTTT. Full variable domain (outside the CDR3, taken from reference TRBV7-9 and TRBJ2-2): DTGVSQNPRHKITKRGQNVTFRCDPISEHNRLYWYRQTLGQGPEFLTYFQNEAQLEKSRLLSDRFSAERPKGSFSTLEIQRTEQGDSAMYLCASSPRLAVDTGELFFGEGSRLTVL.

V is TRBV11-2 and J is TRBJ2-7; TRBD1 aligns across 9 bases. Per germline, CDR1 SGHAT and CDR2 FQNNGV. This CDR3 spans 14 amino acids. V trimming: 5 bases; J trimming: 4 bases; junction bases outside the gene matches: 6. In DNA form, the CDR3 reads TGTGCCAGCAGCCCCGAAGACAGGGGGTACGAGCAGTACTTC. The encoded protein is CASSPEDRGYEQYF.

The rearrangement links TRBV29-1 to TRBJ1-2; 10 nucleotides align to TRBD1. CDR1 SQVTM and CDR2 ANQGSEA come from the germline V gene. The CDR3 covers 14 residues. V lost 0 bases, J lost 9 bases, and 7 bases stayed unmatched. CDR3 bases: TGCAGCGTTGAAGATCTCAAGGACAGGGGGAGCTACACCTTC. Residues: CSVEDLKDRGSYTF.

This clone was counted once. V and J are TRBV6-1 and TRBJ1-2; D unclear. V lost 8 bases to trimming and J lost 8 bases, with 18 bases between them. The CDR3 sequence is 13 residues long. Germline CDR1 and CDR2: MNHNS and SASEGT. Here the CDR3 reads CASPRSGIDGYTF. For the CDR3, the DNA is TGTGCCAGCCCCCGATCAGGTATTGACGGCTACACCTTC.

The rearrangement uses TRBV4-1 and TRBJ2-5, with a tentative D call TRBD1 (5 bases). The CDR3 runs 15 residues. The V gene lost 6 bases and the J gene lost 2 bases, with 16 bases spanning the gap. Germline V gives CDR1 MGHRA, CDR2 YSYEKL. The CDR3 nucleotides are TGCGCCAGCAGGCTCGGTGGGGCAGGGCAAGAGACCCAGTACTTC. Amino acid sequence: CASRLGGAGQETQYF.

This clone was observed a handful of times. J is TRBJ1-3 and V is TRBV5-1, with a possible D match to TRBD1 (6 bases). V was clipped by 0 bases and J by 4 bases, with 11 bases between them. Germline V lookup: CDR1 SGHRS, CDR2 YFSETQ. The CDR3 sequence is 15 residues long. DNA of the CDR3: TGCGCCAGCAGCTTGGGCATTGACAGGGGAAACACCATATATTTT. Amino acid sequence: CASSLGIDRGNTIYF. The full variable domain, with the rest looked up from reference TRBV5-1 and TRBJ1-3, is KAGVTQTPRYLIKTRGQQVTLSCSPISGHRSVSWYQQTPGQGLQFLFEYFSETQRNKGNFPGRFSGRQFSNSRSEMNVSTLELGDSALYLCASSLGIDRGNTIYFGEGSWLTVV.

V is TRBV30 and J is TRBJ1-4, with TRBD1 matching 7 bases. Trimming cost V 1 base and J 7 bases; bases outside gene matches: 3. The CDR3 length is 13 residues. Germline-derived CDR1 and CDR2 are GTSNPN and SVGIG (reference sequence). CDR3 sequence reads: CAWSENRGEKLFF. Written as DNA, the CDR3 is TGTGCCTGGAGTGAAAACAGGGGTGAAAAACTGTTTTTT.

The chain carries TRBV10-3 and TRBJ2-3; 7 nucleotides match TRBD1. Germline V lookup: CDR1 ENHRY, CDR2 SYGVKD. The CDR3 extends over 16 amino acids. The V and J ends lost 0 bases and 0 bases, in that order; junction bases with no gene match: 3. CDR3 DNA: TGTGCCATCAGTGAGTCCGGGACAGCTAGCACAGATACGCAGTATTTT. It yields the protein CAISESGTASTDTQYF.

In this sample, this clone turned up a few times. V is TRBV25-1 and J is TRBJ2-5; TRBD1 matches at 8 bases. CDR1 is MGHDK, CDR2 SYGVNS, per germline. The CDR3 sequence is 15 residues long. Losses at the gene ends were 3 bases for V and 4 bases for J; bases not matched to a gene: 7. Written as DNA, the CDR3 is TGTGCCAGCAGTGACATCAGGGGGCGAGGAGAGACCCAGTACTTC. It codes for CASSDIRGRGETQYF.

The V call is TRBV6-5, the J call TRBJ2-5, with a tentative D call TRBD1 (5 bases). Trimming cost V 8 bases and J 7 bases, with 8 bases left between them. The CDR3 has 10 residues. In germline, CDR1 is MNHEY, CDR2 SVGAGI. The CDR3 nucleotides are TGTGCCAGCGGCAGGGTGACCCAGTACTTC. This sequence encodes CASGRVTQYF.

The chain employs TRBV19 and TRBJ2-1, with D maybe TRBD2 (6 bases). The germline V and J ends were trimmed by 3 bases and 7 bases, with 16 bases remaining between them. The CDR3 is made up of 15 amino acids. Germline V gene data show CDR1 as LNHDA and CDR2 as SQIVND (reference sequence). CDR3: CASSITWRGTNEQFF. CDR3 DNA sequence: TGTGCCAGTAGTATCACCTGGCGGGGAACAAATGAGCAGTTCTTC.

This rearrangement joins TRBV15 to TRBJ2-1; 11 bases line up with TRBD2. Germline V CDR1 and CDR2: LNHNV, YYDKDF (reference sequence). The V segment lost 5 bases and the J segment 9 bases; nucleotides outside the gene matches: 9. This CDR3 has 15 residues. The DNA of the CDR3 is TGTGCCACCAGCCAAATCTTAGCGGGAGGGCGTGAGCAGTTCTTC. Translating it yields CATSQILAGGREQFF. Supplemented by reference TRBV15 and TRBJ2-1, the full variable domain reads DAMVIQNPRYQVTQFGKPVTLSCSQTLNHNVMYWYQQKSSQAPKLLFHYYDKDFNNEADTPDNFQSRRPNTSFCFLDIRSPGLGDTAMYLCATSQILAGGREQFFGPGTRLTVL.

This chain connects TRBV10-3 to TRBJ2-3; 14 nucleotides match TRBD2. V lost 4 bases, J lost 3 bases, and 9 bases stayed unmatched. The germline CDR1 and CDR2 sequences are ENHRY and SYGVKD. The CDR3 is 18 amino acids. This CDR3 reads CAISGTTTSGGETDTQYF. CDR3 in DNA: TGTGCCATCAGTGGGACTACGACTAGCGGGGGGGAGACAGATACGCAGTATTTT.

This chain connects TRBV19 to TRBJ1-1; 8 bases line up with TRBD1. CDR3 length: 15 amino acids. Trimming took 1 base from V and 5 from J; bases not matched to a gene: 6. Germline assignment: CDR1 LNHDA and CDR2 SQIVND (reference sequence). CDR3 loop: CASSIGGTGRTEAFF. The CDR3, as DNA: TGTGCCAGTAGTATAGGGGGGACAGGTCGGACTGAAGCTTTCTTT.

This clone was picked up a small number of times. The rearrangement links TRBV5-3 to TRBJ1-2; possibly TRBD1 for D (5 bases). TRBV5-3 is placed among ORFs of uncertain function. The CDR3 runs to 15 residues. With 4 bases removed from V and 8 bases from J, the gap between germline ends came to 21 bases. CDR3: CARSPGGRKGAGYTF. The CDR3 DNA reads TGTGCCAGAAGCCCCGGGGGAAGGAAGGGTGCCGGCTACACCTTC.

The rearrangement uses TRBV6-5 and TRBJ2-2; 9 bases are shared with TRBD2. This CDR3 has 16 amino acids. The ends lost 1 base at V and 0 bases at J; junction bases unmatched: 0. CDR1 MNHEY and CDR2 SVGAGI come from the germline V gene. The CDR3: CASSYLAGANTGELFF. CDR3 nucleotide sequence: TGTGCCAGCAGTTACTTAGCGGGGGCGAACACCGGGGAGCTGTTTTTT.

The chain employs TRBV6-1 and TRBJ1-2, with D tentatively TRBD1 (6 bases). CDR3 length: 14 amino acids. Deletions cut 0 bases from V and 11 bases from J, with 16 bases between. Germline V gives CDR1 MNHNS, CDR2 SASEGT. This CDR3 is CASSEAAGTSVYTF. Written as DNA, the CDR3 is TGTGCCAGCAGTGAAGCCGCTGGGACAAGCGTATACACCTTC.